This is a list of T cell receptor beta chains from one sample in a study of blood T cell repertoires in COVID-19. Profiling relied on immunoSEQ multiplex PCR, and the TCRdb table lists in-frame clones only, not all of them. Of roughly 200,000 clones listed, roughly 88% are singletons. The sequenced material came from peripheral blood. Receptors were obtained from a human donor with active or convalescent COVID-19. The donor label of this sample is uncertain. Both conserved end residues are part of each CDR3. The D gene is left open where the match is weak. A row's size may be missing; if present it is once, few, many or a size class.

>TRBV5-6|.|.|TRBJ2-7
CASSPTVTYEQYF
TGTGCCAGCAGCCCCACAGTCACCTACGAGCAGTACTTC
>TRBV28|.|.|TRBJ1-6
CASSFDRGPSPLHF
TGTGCCAGCAGTTTCGATCGCGGGCCCTCACCCCTCCACTTT
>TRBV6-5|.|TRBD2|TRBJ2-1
CASSLAGVYNEQFF
TGTGCCAGCTCCTTAGCGGGAGTCTACAATGAGCAGTTCTTC
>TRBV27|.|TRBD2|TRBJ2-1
CASSKGLAGGPNEQFF
TGTGCCAGCAGTAAGGGACTAGCGGGAGGGCCCAATGAGCAGTTCTTC
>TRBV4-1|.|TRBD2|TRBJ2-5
CASSPLAGETQYF
TGCGCCAGCAGCCCTCTAGCGGGAGAGACCCAGTACTTC
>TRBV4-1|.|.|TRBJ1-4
CASRLLRDTSRLFF
TGCGCCAGCAGACTCCTTCGGGACACCTCTCGGCTGTTTTTT
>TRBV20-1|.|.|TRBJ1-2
CSARERYGYTF
TGCAGTGCTAGAGAGAGGTATGGCTACACCTTC
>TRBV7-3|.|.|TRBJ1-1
CASSSRGNTEAFF
TGTGCCAGCAGCTCCAGGGGGAACACTGAAGCTTTCTTT
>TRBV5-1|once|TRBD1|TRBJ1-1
CASSLVETGSNGGFF
TGCGCCAGCAGCTTGGTTGAGACAGGGAGTAACGGGGGTTTCTTT
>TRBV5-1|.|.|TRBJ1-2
CASSLVLPGKDGCTF
TGCGCCAGCAGCTTGGTACTCCCGGGAAAGGATGGCTGCACCTTC
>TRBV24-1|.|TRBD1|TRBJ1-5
CATSDNRGTSNQPQHF
TGTGCCACCAGTGATAACAGGGGAACGAGCAATCAGCCCCAGCATTTT
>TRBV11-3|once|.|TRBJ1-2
CASSLDDRIGYTF
TGTGCCAGCAGCTTAGACGACAGGATTGGCTACACCTTC
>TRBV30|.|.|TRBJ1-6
CAIRGQIYSPLHF
TGTGCCATAAGGGGCCAGATTTATTCACCCCTCCACTTT
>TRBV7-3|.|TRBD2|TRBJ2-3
CASSLLGLAGAQGDTQYF
TGTGCCAGCAGCTTATTGGGACTAGCGGGGGCTCAGGGAGATACGCAGTATTTT
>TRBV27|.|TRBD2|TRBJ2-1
CASSFGLAGVGEQFF
TGTGCCAGCAGTTTCGGACTAGCGGGAGTTGGAGAGCAGTTCTTC
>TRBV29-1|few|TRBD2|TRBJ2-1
CSVLGTSGHYNEQFF
TGCAGCGTTTTGGGGACTAGCGGGCACTACAATGAGCAGTTCTTC
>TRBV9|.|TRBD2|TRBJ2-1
CASSVESGRFEEQFF
TGTGCCAGCAGCGTAGAAAGCGGGAGGTTCGAGGAGCAGTTCTTC
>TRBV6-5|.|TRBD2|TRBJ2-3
CASQSGSGPDTQYF
TGTGCCAGCCAAAGCGGGAGCGGTCCAGATACGCAGTATTTT
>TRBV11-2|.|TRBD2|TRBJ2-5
CASSLQERGGLETQYF
TGTGCCAGCAGCTTACAAGAGCGGGGGGGCCTCGAGACCCAGTACTTC
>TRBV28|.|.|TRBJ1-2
CASSLWADYGYTF
TGTGCCAGCAGTTTATGGGCTGACTATGGCTACACCTTC
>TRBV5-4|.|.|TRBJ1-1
CASSLEPGENTEAFF
TGTGCCAGCAGCTTGGAACCAGGGGAGAACACTGAAGCTTTCTTT
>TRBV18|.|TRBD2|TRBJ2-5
CASSPPGLAGGTQETQYF
TGTGCCAGCTCACCACCGGGACTAGCGGGAGGTACGCAAGAGACCCAGTACTTC
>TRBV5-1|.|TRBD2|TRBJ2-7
CASSNLEGGNRREQYF
TGCGCCAGCAGCAACCTGGAGGGAGGGAATAGGCGCGAGCAGTACTTC
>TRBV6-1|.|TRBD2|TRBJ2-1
CASSERRLAGGPVDNEQFF
TGTGCCAGCAGTGAAAGAAGACTAGCGGGGGGGCCGGTCGACAATGAGCAGTTCTTC
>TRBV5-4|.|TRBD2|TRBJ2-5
CASSLGKLAGETQYF
TGTGCCAGCAGCTTGGGGAAACTAGCGGGAGAGACCCAGTACTTC
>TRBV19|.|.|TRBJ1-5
CASSDQGRRGQPQHF
TGTGCCAGTAGTGATCAGGGTCGGAGGGGACAGCCCCAGCATTTT
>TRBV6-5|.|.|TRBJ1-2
CASSSADEGYGYTF
TGTGCCAGCAGTTCCGCTGACGAGGGATATGGCTACACCTTC
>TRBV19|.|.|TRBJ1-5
CASSIGEGKWQPQHF
TGTGCCAGTAGTATCGGGGAGGGGAAGTGGCAGCCCCAGCATTTT
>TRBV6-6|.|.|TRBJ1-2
CASSPKTGGAGGYTF
TGTGCCAGCAGTCCCAAGACGGGAGGCGCTGGTGGCTACACCTTC
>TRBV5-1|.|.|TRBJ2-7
CASSSGTGPYEQYF
TGCGCCAGCAGCTCGGGTACAGGTCCCTACGAGCAGTACTTC
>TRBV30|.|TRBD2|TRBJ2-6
CAWRWGGSGANVLTF
TGTGCCTGGCGGTGGGGGGGCTCTGGGGCCAACGTCCTGACTTTC
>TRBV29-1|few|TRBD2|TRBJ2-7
CSPSSGLAGRFEQYF
TGCAGTCCCTCCTCGGGGCTAGCGGGCCGGTTTGAGCAGTACTTC